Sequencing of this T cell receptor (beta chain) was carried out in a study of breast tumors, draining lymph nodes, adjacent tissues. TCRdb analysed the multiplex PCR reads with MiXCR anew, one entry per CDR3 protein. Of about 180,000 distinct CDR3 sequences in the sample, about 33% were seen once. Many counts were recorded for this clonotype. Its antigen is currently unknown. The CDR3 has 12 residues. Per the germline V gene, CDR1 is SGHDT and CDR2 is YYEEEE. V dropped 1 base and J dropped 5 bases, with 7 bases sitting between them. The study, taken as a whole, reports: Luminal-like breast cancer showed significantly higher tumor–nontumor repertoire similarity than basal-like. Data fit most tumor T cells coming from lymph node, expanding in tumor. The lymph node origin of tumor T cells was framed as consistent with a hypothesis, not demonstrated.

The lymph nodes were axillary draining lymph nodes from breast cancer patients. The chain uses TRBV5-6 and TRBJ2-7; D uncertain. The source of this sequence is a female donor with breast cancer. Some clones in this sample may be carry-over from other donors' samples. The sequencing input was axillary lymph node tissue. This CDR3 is CASSLLGNEQYF. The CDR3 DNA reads TGTGCCAGCAGCTTGTTGGGAAACGAGCAGTACTTC.